The rows below give T cell receptor beta chains drawn from one sample of a study of identical twins. TCRdb processed the 5' RACE reads anew with MiXCR; each CDR3 protein has one entry. The repertoire includes approximately 600,000 distinct CDR3 sequences, 7.1% of them detected once, and about 1.5% sits in the top ten. Another study also made use of these data, one on yellow fever vaccine responses in identical twins.

Sequencing was performed on PBMCs. Source of these receptors: a woman aged 18-35 years in good health. Each CDR3 is given with its conserved first and last residue. Fields, in order: clone size, J gene, V gene, D gene, CDR3 protein, CDR3 DNA. D genes are given only for firm matches. Expanded clones are given a class, and other clones once, few, many or no size at all.

NA,TRBJ2-1,TRBV20-1,NA,CSASGLAGVDNEQFF,TGCAGTGCTAGTGGTCTAGCAGGAGTCGACAATGAGCAGTTCTTC
NA,TRBJ1-1,TRBV2,NA,CASSATGWGTEAFF,TGTGCCAGCAGTGCCACGGGTTGGGGGACTGAAGCTTTCTTT
many,TRBJ2-5,TRBV15,NA,CATSRGPQETQYF,TGTGCCACCAGCAGAGGACCACAAGAGACCCAGTACTTC
NA,TRBJ1-5,TRBV28,NA,CASSSRDNQPQHF,TGTGCCAGCAGTTCTCGTGACAATCAGCCCCAGCATTTT
NA,TRBJ1-5,TRBV27,NA,CASSWGRNQPQHF,TGTGCCAGCAGTTGGGGGCGCAATCAGCCCCAGCATTTT
few,TRBJ2-1,TRBV4-2,TRBD2,CASSQAKLAGQDNEQFF,TGTGCCAGCAGCCAGGCCAAACTAGCGGGACAGGACAATGAGCAGTTCTTC
few,TRBJ2-5,TRBV7-2,TRBD2,CASARIAGTTYQETQYF,TGTGCCAGCGCAAGAATAGCAGGGACTACGTACCAAGAGACCCAGTACTTC
few,TRBJ2-2,TRBV7-2,NA,CASSLDSAINGELFF,TGTGCCAGCAGCTTAGATTCGGCTATCAACGGGGAGCTGTTTTTT
NA,TRBJ1-4,TRBV12-3/TRBV12-4,NA,CASSFQGSSEKLFF,TGTGCCAGCAGTTTCCAGGGGAGCAGTGAAAAACTGTTTTTT
NA,TRBJ1-3,TRBV25-1,TRBD1,CASSEHRGSVGNTIYF,TGTGCCAGCAGTGAACACAGGGGATCGGTTGGAAACACCATATATTTT
NA,TRBJ1-5,TRBV12-3/TRBV12-4,NA,CASQRGDRQPQHF,TGTGCCAGCCAGAGGGGGGATCGACAGCCCCAGCATTTT
many,TRBJ2-1,TRBV5-5,TRBD2,CASSFGHSGGRYNEQFF,TGTGCCAGCAGCTTCGGACATAGCGGGGGCCGATACAATGAGCAGTTCTTC
many,TRBJ2-5,TRBV29-1,NA,CSVDRGTRETQYF,TGCAGCGTTGATAGGGGTACAAGAGAGACCCAGTACTTC